The sequence of this T cell receptor (beta chain) was determined in a study of regulatory T cells in long-lasting Graves disease. This clonotype was counted at least ten times. Construction of TCR beta libraries relied on iRepertoire HTBI primers and on Arm-PCR targeting CDR3 regions. TCRdb re-called the multiplex PCR reads through MiXCR, storing one row per CDR3 protein. The sample lists roughly 440,000 distinct CDR3 sequences, about 16% occurring once. This sample's time point: newly diagnosed GD, antithyroid drugs for less than 3 months. From PBMCs, RNA was extracted and then used to make the TCR library. The patients were drawn from one endocrinology department in Xi'an, China. In addition, the sample was reused for a study of T cells in Graves' hyperthyroidism and ophthalmopathy.

The TCR originated in a young woman with Graves disease. The sample in question was peripheral blood mononuclear cells (PBMCs), obtained at new diagnosis, from a patient treated with antithyroid drugs.

The chain's CDR3 is CASSQEVLAGVYGEQYF. The CDR3 nucleotides read TGTGCCAGCAGCCAAGAGGTTCTAGCGGGAGTTTACGGGGAGCAGTACTTC. This chain connects TRBV4-2 to TRBJ2-7, with 10 bases identical to TRBD2. V trimming: 0 bases; J trimming: 7 bases; junction bases outside the gene matches: 12. In germline, CDR1 is LGHNA, CDR2 YNFKEQ. This CDR3 has 17 residues.